These 12 T cell receptor beta chains were sequenced from one sample in a study of T cells in Graves' hyperthyroidism and ophthalmopathy. Regions amplified from RNA transcripts were the TCR beta CDR3 regions. First-round RT-PCR with HTBI primers amplified the TCR CDR3 region. TCRdb fed the multiplex PCR reads into MiXCR, producing one record per CDR3 protein. The table includes more than 500,000 distinct CDR3 sequences, roughly 15% detected once. The sequencing input was blood. The receptors come from a woman aged 25 to 39 with Graves' hyperthyroidism.

This clonotype came up a few times. V usage is TRBV6-1 and J usage is TRBJ2-2; 9 nucleotides match TRBD1. V lost 6 bases, J lost 0 bases, and 5 bases stayed unmatched. The CDR3 sequence is 16 residues long. The germline V gene encodes CDR1 MNHNS and CDR2 SASEGT. DNA of the CDR3: TGTGCCAGCAGGGGGACAGGGCCCCCGAACACCGGGGAGCTGTTTTTT. The encoded protein is CASRGTGPPNTGELFF.

This clonotype came up many times. The chain carries TRBV28 and TRBJ2-7; D unclear. Germline V lookup: CDR1 MDHEN, CDR2 SYDVKM. Trimming shortened V by 2 bases and J by 3 bases, and 14 bases separated the two germline ends. The CDR3 contains 15 residues. CDR3 bases: TGTGCCAGCAGTTTACAGGTAATTGGGCTCTACGAGCAGTACTTC. Encoded protein: CASSLQVIGLYEQYF.

This clonotype was recorded at least ten times. V and J are TRBV20-1 and TRBJ2-7; the D gene is possibly TRBD1 (6 bases). V shed 3 bases and J shed 4 bases, with 13 bases lying between them. The CDR3 extends over 13 amino acids. Germline CDR1 reads DFQATT; CDR2 reads SNEGSKA (reference sequence). This chain's CDR3 is CSASADRIYEQYF. CDR3 coding DNA: TGCAGTGCTAGCGCCGACAGGATTTACGAGCAGTACTTC.

This clonotype was seen repeatedly, ten times or more. The genes are TRBV12-3 or TRBV12-4 and TRBJ2-1; 10 bases fit TRBD2. The CDR3 length is 14 residues. J lost 7 bases, V lost 6 bases, and 6 bases had no gene match. The CDR3 bases are TGTGCCAGCAGGATAGCGGGAGGTTCAAATGAGCAGTTCTTC. Encoded protein: CASRIAGGSNEQFF.

The chain uses TRBV6-1 and TRBJ2-7; 7 nucleotides line up with TRBD1. The CDR3 is 14 amino acids. Germline CDR1 is MNHNS and CDR2 is SASEGT. After removal of 0 bases from V and 3 bases from J, the junction contained 2 bases not matched to a gene. The chain's CDR3 is CASSEATGNYEQYF. The CDR3, as DNA: TGTGCCAGCAGTGAAGCGACAGGGAACTACGAGCAGTACTTC.

This clonotype showed up many times. The J gene is TRBJ2-1, the V gene TRBV30; D gene uncertain. The V end was cut by 2 bases, the J end by 7 bases, with 9 bases between. Germline V lookup: CDR1 GTSNPN, CDR2 SVGIG (reference sequence). The CDR3 is 12 amino acids. The CDR3 loop is CAWSLGWNEQFF. DNA for the CDR3: TGTGCCTGGAGTCTCGGGTGGAATGAGCAGTTCTTC.

The chain links TRBV12-3 or TRBV12-4 to TRBJ2-7; D is uncertain. This CDR3 contains 16 residues. Between the trimmed V and J ends, which lost 10 bases and 2 bases, there was a span of 24 bases. CDR3 loop: CATSLPTDGRAYEQYF. Written as DNA, the CDR3 is TGTGCCACCAGCCTGCCCACCGACGGGCGAGCCTACGAGCAGTACTTC.

The J gene is TRBJ2-2, the V gene TRBV12-3 or TRBV12-4; 7 nucleotides agree with TRBD2. The CDR3 is 14 residues long. V gave up 2 bases and J gave up 7 bases; unmatched junction bases: 4. CDR3 bases: TGTGCCAGCAGTTTATGGGGGGGAGGCGGGGAGCTGTTTTTT. Its protein is CASSLWGGGGELFF.

This clonotype appeared a single time. The rearrangement joins TRBV7-9 to TRBJ2-7, with D perhaps matching TRBD1 (6 bases). The CDR3 sequence is 14 residues long. Deletions cut 6 bases from V and 7 bases from J, with 19 bases between. Germline V gives CDR1 SEHNR, CDR2 FQNEAQ (reference sequence). The DNA for the CDR3 is TGTGCCAGCAGTTACAGGGAACCGGGGTGGGAGCAGTACTTC. Amino acids: CASSYREPGWEQYF.

This chain uses TRBV7-8 with TRBJ2-1; D gene unclear. Germline V gives CDR1 SGHVS, CDR2 FQNEAQ. This CDR3 comprises 15 residues. Trimming cost V 4 bases and J 6 bases, with 16 bases left between them. The CDR3 region has the DNA TGTGCCAGCAGCTCCTACCGCGAGGTGGTCAATGAGCAGTTCTTC. As protein: CASSSYREVVNEQFF.

This clonotype was picked up many times. This sequence joins TRBV7-8 and TRBJ1-3; D remains ambiguous. The germline CDR1 and CDR2 sequences are SGHVS and FQNEAQ. The V end was cut by 3 bases, the J end by 0 bases, with 6 bases between. This CDR3 contains 14 residues. CDR3 in amino acids: CASSFGYSGNTIYF. Written as DNA, the CDR3 is TGTGCCAGCAGCTTCGGATACTCTGGAAACACCATATATTTT.

This chain links TRBV14 with TRBJ1-4, with D maybe TRBD1 (6 bases). The CDR3 totals 15 residues. CDR1 SGHDN and CDR2 FVKESK come from the germline V gene. The V end was cut by 4 bases, the J end by 7 bases, with 16 bases between. The CDR3 DNA is TGTGCCAGCAGCCTCGGACAGAAGAGTAGTGAAAAACTGTTTTTT. Protein: CASSLGQKSSEKLFF.